The 2 T cell receptor beta chains presented below share a single source sample, sequenced in a study of blood T cell repertoires in COVID-19. Sequenced by immunoSEQ multiplex PCR; TCRdb stores in-frame clones only, minus some. Of around 300,000 clones in the sample, 70% to 90% were seen once. The specimen sequenced was peripheral blood. These receptors were collected from a woman between 25 and 40 years old with COVID-19, enrolled during active disease.

V is TRBV6-4 and J is TRBJ2-1, with 7 positions matching TRBD2. V lost 1 base and J lost 8; bases outside the gene matches: 5. From germline, CDR1 is MRHNA and CDR2 SNTAGT. The CDR3 loop spans 14 amino acids. CDR3 sequence (DNA): TGTGCCAGCAGTGACTTCGGGAGGTCTGATGAGCAGTTCTTC. As protein: CASSDFGRSDEQFF.

As concerns this clone: Other DNA sequences from this sample encode an identical CDR3 as well. The rearrangement links TRBV11-2 to TRBJ2-1, with 9 bases fitting TRBD2. V trimming: 1 base; J trimming: 2 bases; junction bases outside the gene matches: 0. This CDR3 is 15 amino acids long. CDR1 SGHAT and CDR2 FQNNGV come from the germline V gene. The CDR3, as DNA: TGTGCCAGCAGCTTAGTAGCGGGGGCCTACAATGAGCAGTTCTTC. This gives the protein CASSLVAGAYNEQFF.